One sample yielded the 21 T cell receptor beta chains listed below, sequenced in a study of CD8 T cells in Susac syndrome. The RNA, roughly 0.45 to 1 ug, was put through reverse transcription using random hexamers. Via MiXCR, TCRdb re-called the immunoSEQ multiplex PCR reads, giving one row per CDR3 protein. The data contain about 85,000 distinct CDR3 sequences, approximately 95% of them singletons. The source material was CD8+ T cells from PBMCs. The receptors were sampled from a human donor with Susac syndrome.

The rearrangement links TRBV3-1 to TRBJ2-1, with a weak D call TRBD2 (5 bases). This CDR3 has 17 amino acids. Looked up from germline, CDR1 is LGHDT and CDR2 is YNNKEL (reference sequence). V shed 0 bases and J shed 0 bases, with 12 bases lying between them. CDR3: CASSQEWTQSSYNEQFF. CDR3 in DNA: TGTGCCAGCAGCCAAGAGTGGACTCAAAGCTCCTACAATGAGCAGTTCTTC.

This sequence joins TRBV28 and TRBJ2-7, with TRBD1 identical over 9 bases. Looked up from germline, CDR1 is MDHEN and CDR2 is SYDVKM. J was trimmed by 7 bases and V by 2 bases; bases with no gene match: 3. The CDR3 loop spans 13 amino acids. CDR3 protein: CASSLKTGGEQYF. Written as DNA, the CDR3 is TGTGCCAGCAGTTTAAAGACAGGGGGTGAGCAGTACTTC.

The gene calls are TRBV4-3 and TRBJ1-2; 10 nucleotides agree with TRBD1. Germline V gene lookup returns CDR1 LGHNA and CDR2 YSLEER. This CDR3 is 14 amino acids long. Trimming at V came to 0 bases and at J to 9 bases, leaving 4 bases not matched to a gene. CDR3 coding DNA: TGCGCCAGCAGCCAAGATGGGACAGGGGATAGCTACACCTTC. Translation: CASSQDGTGDSYTF.

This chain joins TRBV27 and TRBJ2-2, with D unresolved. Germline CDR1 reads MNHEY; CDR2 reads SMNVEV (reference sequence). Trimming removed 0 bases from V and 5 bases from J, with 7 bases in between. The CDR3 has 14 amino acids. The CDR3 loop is CASSLSHTTGELFF. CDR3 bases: TGTGCCAGCAGTTTATCCCACACTACCGGGGAGCTGTTTTTT.

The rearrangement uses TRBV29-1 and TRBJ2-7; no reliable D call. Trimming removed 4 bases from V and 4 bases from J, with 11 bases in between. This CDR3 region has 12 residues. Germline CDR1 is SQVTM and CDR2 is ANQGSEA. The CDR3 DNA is TGCAGCGTTGGAGAGCCACTGTACGAGCAGTACTTC. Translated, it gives CSVGEPLYEQYF.

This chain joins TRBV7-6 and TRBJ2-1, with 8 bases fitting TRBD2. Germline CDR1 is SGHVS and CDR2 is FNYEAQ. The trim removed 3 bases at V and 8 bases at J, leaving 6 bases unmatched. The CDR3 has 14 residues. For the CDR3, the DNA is TGTGCCAGCAGCTTCGGGACTAGTTATTATGAGCAGTTCTTC. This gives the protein CASSFGTSYYEQFF.

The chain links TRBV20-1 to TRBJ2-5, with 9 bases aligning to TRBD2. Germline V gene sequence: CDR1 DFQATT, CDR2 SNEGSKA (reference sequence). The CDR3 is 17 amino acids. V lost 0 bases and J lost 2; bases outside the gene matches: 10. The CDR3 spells CSARDLRASGIQETQYF. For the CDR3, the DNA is TGCAGTGCTAGAGATTTACGGGCTAGCGGGATTCAAGAGACCCAGTACTTC.

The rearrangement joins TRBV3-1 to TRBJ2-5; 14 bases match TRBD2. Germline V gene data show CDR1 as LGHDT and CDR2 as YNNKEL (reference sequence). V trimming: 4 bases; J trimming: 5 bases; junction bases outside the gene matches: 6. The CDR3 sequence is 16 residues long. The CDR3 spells CASSRGTSGSPETQYF. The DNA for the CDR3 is TGTGCCAGCAGCCGCGGGACTAGCGGGAGTCCGGAGACCCAGTACTTC.

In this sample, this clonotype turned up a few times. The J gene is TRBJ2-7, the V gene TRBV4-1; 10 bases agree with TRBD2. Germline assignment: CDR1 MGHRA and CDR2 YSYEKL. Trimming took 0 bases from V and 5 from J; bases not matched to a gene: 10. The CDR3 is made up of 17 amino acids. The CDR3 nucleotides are TGCGCCAGCAGCCAAGATTGGGCTAGCGGGAGATTCGACGAGCAGTACTTC. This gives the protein CASSQDWASGRFDEQYF.

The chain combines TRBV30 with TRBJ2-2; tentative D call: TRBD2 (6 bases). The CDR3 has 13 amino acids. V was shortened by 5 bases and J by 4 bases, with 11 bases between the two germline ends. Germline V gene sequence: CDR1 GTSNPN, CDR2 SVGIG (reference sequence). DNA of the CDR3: TGTGCCTGGTTCCGGGACTTCACCGGGGAGCTGTTTTTT. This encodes CAWFRDFTGELFF.

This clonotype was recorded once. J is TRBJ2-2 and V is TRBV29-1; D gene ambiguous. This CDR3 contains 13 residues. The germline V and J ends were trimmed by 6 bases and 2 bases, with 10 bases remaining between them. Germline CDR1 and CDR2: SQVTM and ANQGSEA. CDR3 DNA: TGCAGCGTGCTCCTTTTAAACACCGGGGAGCTGTTTTTT. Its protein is CSVLLLNTGELFF.

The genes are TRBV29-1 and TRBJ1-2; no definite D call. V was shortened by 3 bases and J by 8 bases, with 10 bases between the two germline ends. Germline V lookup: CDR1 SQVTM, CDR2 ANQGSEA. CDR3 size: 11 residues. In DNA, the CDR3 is TGCAGCGTTGAGCGACCTGCGGGCTACACCTTC. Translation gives CSVERPAGYTF. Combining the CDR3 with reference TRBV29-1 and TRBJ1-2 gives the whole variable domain SAVISQKPSRDICQRGTSLTIQCQVDSQVTMMFWYRQQPGQSLTLIATANQGSEATYESGFVIDKFPISRPNLTFSTLTVSNMSPEDSSIYLCSVERPAGYTFGSGTRLTVV.

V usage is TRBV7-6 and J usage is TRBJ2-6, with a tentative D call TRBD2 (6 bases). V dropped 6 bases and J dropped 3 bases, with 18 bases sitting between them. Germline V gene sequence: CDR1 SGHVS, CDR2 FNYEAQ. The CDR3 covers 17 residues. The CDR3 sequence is CASSPFGGPDGANVLTF. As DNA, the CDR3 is TGTGCCAGCAGTCCATTCGGAGGGCCGGATGGGGCCAACGTCCTGACTTTC.

CDR3 loop: CASSRPGEHEKLFF. CDR3 bases: TGTGCCAGCAGCCGTCCAGGGGAACATGAAAAACTGTTTTTT. J is TRBJ1-4 and V is TRBV7-9; perhaps TRBD1 as D (6 bases). V was cut by 5 bases and J by 6 bases, with 13 bases left in between. Per germline, CDR1 SEHNR and CDR2 FQNEAQ (reference sequence). The CDR3 consists of 14 residues.

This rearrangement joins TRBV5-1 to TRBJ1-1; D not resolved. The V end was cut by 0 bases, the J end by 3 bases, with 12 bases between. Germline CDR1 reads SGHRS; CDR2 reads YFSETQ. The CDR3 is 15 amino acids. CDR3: CASSLEEGVYTEAFF. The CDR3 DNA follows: TGCGCCAGCAGCTTGGAAGAGGGCGTTTACACTGAAGCTTTCTTT.

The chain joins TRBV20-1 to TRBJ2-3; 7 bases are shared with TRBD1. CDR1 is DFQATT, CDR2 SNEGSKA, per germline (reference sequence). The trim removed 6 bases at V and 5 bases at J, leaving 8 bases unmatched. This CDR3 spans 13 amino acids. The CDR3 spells CSALTGNEDTQYF. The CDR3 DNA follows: TGCAGTGCCCTGACAGGGAATGAAGATACGCAGTATTTT.

This CDR3 reads CSVGDRGDEQYF. The CDR3 nucleotides read TGCAGCGTGGGGGACAGGGGTGACGAGCAGTACTTC. The V and J genes are TRBV29-1 and TRBJ2-7, with 10 bases matching TRBD1. J lost 5 bases, V lost 6 bases, and 4 bases had no gene match. Germline CDR1 reads SQVTM; CDR2 reads ANQGSEA. The CDR3 is 12 residues long.

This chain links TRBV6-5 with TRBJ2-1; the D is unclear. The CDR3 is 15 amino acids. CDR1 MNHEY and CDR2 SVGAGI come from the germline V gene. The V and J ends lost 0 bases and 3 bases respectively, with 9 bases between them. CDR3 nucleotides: TGTGCCAGCAGTTACTCCCCTGGATACTACAATGAGCAGTTCTTC. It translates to CASSYSPGYYNEQFF.

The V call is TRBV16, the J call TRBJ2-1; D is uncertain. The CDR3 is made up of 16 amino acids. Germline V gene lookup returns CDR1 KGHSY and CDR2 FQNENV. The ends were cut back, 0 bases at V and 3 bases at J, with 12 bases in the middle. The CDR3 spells CASSQSSWEGYNEQFF. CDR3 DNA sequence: TGTGCCAGCAGCCAATCATCCTGGGAAGGCTACAATGAGCAGTTCTTC. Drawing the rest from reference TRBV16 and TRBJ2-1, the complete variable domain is GEEVAQTPKHLVRGEGQKAKLYCAPIKGHSYVFWYQQVLKNEFKFLISFQNENVFDETGMPKERFSAKCLPNSPCSLEIQATKLEDSAVYFCASSQSSWEGYNEQFFGPGTRLTVL.

DNA of the CDR3: TGTGCCAGCAGCTCAGGGTCCTACACTGAAGCTTTCTTT. This encodes CASSSGSYTEAFF. The chain uses TRBV11-2 and TRBJ1-1; possibly TRBD1 for D (5 bases). V lost 4 bases, J lost 3 bases, and 9 bases lay in between. The CDR3 runs to 13 residues. CDR1 and CDR2 from the germline V gene are SGHAT and FQNNGV. The variable domain in full, completed from reference TRBV11-2 and TRBJ1-1, reads EAGVAQSPRYKIIEKRQSVAFWCNPISGHATLYWYQQILGQGPKLLIQFQNNGVVDDSQLPKDRFSAERLKGVDSTLKIQPAKLEDSAVYLCASSSGSYTEAFFGQGTRLTVV.

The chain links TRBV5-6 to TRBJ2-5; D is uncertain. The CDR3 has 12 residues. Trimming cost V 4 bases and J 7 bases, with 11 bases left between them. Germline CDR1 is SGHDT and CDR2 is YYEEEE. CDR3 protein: CASSPESGTQYF. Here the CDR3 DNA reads TGTGCCAGCAGCCCTGAGTCAGGGACCCAGTACTTC.